The 9 T cell receptor beta chains in this list originate from one sample, sequenced in a study of response to subunit inactivated influenza vaccine. Each CDR3 protein gets one entry after TCRdb re-called the RT-PCR reads with MiXCR. The data contain roughly 700,000 distinct CDR3 sequences, approximately 14% of them singletons. Material: PBMCs from blood, obtained 14 to 15 days before vaccination. The source is a man aged 45-65 years who received an inactivated influenza vaccine.

V usage is TRBV7-6 and J usage is TRBJ2-5; D is ambiguous. CDR1 and CDR2 (germline): SGHVS, FNYEAQ. V gave up 5 bases and J gave up 2 bases, with 9 bases separating them. The CDR3 consists of 13 residues. The CDR3 DNA reads TGTGCCAGCAGCGGTCATAAGCAAGAGACCCAGTACTTC. Residues: CASSGHKQETQYF. The entire variable domain, with the rest obtained from reference TRBV7-6 and TRBJ2-5, is as follows: GAGVSQSPRYKVTKRGQDVALRCDPISGHVSLYWYRQALGQGPEFLTYFNYEAQQDKSGLPNDRFSAERPEGSISTLTIQRTEQRDSAMYRCASSGHKQETQYFGPGTRLLVL.

This clonotype was found a few times. CDR3 sequence reads: CAISESTSGTYEQYF. CDR3 DNA sequence: TGTGCCATCAGTGAGTCGACTAGCGGGACCTACGAGCAGTACTTC. The V call is TRBV10-3, the J call TRBJ2-7; 11 bases match TRBD2. The CDR3 spans 15 residues. Germline-derived CDR1 and CDR2 are ENHRY and SYGVKD. After removal of 0 bases from V and 2 bases from J, the junction contained 0 bases not matched to a gene.

V is TRBV11-1 and J is TRBJ2-2; either TRBD1 or TRBD2 may fit D (5 bases each). CDR1 SGHAT and CDR2 FQDESV come from the germline V gene (reference sequence). The CDR3 has 14 residues. V was pared by 1 base and J by 9 bases, with 12 bases between. The CDR3 sequence: CASSLVLRGRELFF. DNA for the CDR3: TGTGCCAGCAGCTTAGTTTTGAGGGGCCGGGAGCTGTTTTTT. Full variable domain (rest looked up from reference TRBV11-1 and TRBJ2-2): EAEVAQSPRYKITEKSQAVAFWCDPISGHATLYWYRQILGQGPELLVQFQDESVVDDSQLPKDRFSAERLKGVDSTLKIQPAELGDSAMYLCASSLVLRGRELFFGEGSRLTVL.

Only a few counts were recorded for this clonotype. The chain links TRBV27 to TRBJ2-7; 9 positions match TRBD2. Germline V CDR1 and CDR2: MNHEY, SMNVEV (reference sequence). After removal of 5 bases from V and 6 bases from J, the junction contained 8 bases not matched to a gene. This CDR3 is built from 14 residues. Here the CDR3 DNA reads TGTGCCAGCAGTCAAGCGGGGGGAGTTTTCGAGCAGTACTTC. It encodes CASSQAGGVFEQYF.

This clonotype was found a few times. The CDR3 bases are TGTGCCATCAGTGCCTCTCCGGGACAGGGAAACACTGAAGCTTTCTTT. Residues: CAISASPGQGNTEAFF. This rearrangement joins TRBV10-3 to TRBJ1-1; TRBD1 agrees at 9 bases. From germline, CDR1 is ENHRY and CDR2 SYGVKD. J lost 2 bases, V lost 4 bases, and 8 bases had no gene match. This CDR3 region has 16 residues.

The chain uses TRBV7-3 and TRBJ2-6; TRBD1 matches at 9 bases. Unmatched junction bases numbered 14, after V lost 3 bases and J lost 2 bases. Germline CDR1 is SGHTA and CDR2 is FQGTGA. The CDR3 loop spans 20 amino acids. The CDR3 DNA follows: TGTGCCAGCAGCTTGAGGAACTTCATAACAGGGGGCACTGGGGCCAACGTCCTGACTTTC. Its protein product is CASSLRNFITGGTGANVLTF.

This clonotype was observed a handful of times. The chain links TRBV12-3 or TRBV12-4 to TRBJ2-5; D is uncertain. V was cut by 1 base and J by 2 bases, with 17 bases left in between. CDR3 size: 17 residues. The CDR3, as DNA: TGTGCCAGCAGTTTAGGGGGTTGGGTACTCCGGCAAGAGACCCAGTACTTC. Protein product: CASSLGGWVLRQETQYF.

The rearrangement joins TRBV9 to TRBJ2-1, with unresolved D. The CDR3 spans 11 residues. Looked up from germline, CDR1 is SGDLS and CDR2 is YYNGEE. V was clipped by 6 bases and J by 12 bases, with 13 bases between them. CDR3: CASTSLGMQFF. The DNA of the CDR3 is TGTGCCAGCACGTCGTTGGGGATGCAGTTCTTC.

This clonotype was seen only a few times. The chain carries TRBV28 and TRBJ2-7, with a possible D match to TRBD1 (6 bases). The CDR3 runs 14 residues. Looked up from germline, CDR1 is MDHEN and CDR2 is SYDVKM. Deletions cut 3 bases from V and 3 bases from J, with 12 bases between. The CDR3 protein is CASSFGGHNYEQYF. CDR3 DNA sequence: TGTGCCAGCAGTTTTGGGGGACACAACTACGAGCAGTACTTC. Using reference TRBV28 and TRBJ2-7 for the parts outside the CDR3, the full variable domain is DVKVTQSSRYLVKRTGEKVFLECVQDMDHENMFWYRQDPGLGLRLIYFSYDVKMKEKGDIPEGYSVSREKKERFSLILESASTNQTSMYLCASSFGGHNYEQYFGPGTRLTVT.